The entry below describes one T cell receptor beta chain. What this receptor recognizes is not known. Base qualities were left out, and no much larger clone turns up one base away. The receptor library was made with 5' RACE. Instrument on record: Illumina HiSeq 2000. A universal primer binding site was introduced by template switching, and a unique molecular identifier was present in the final cDNA, enabling accurate counting of TCR cDNA molecules. Specific primers in the conserved constant-segment region were used to synthesize first-strand cDNA for the TCR alpha and beta chains. To control for contamination, each cDNA library was double barcoded with a SMART-Mk sample barcode plus Illumina barcodes. Two successive PCR steps introduced TruSeq adapter sequences along with Illumina sample barcodes. Sequencing of the TCR alpha and beta cDNA libraries was done on the Illumina HiSeq platform using custom primers. Processing in the source paper ran as follows. Raw reads were processed with MiGEC to extract unique molecular identifiers, and MiXCR was used to determine CDR3 positions. Recombination models were inferred per individual with the repgenHMM and IGoR tools using an EM algorithm. Shared clonotype analysis was performed with the tcR package in R, normalizing sharing by the product of cloneset sizes. Out-of-frame nonproductive sequences were analyzed to study raw recombination free of thymic and clonal selection effects. The public reads were reprocessed in TCRdb via fastp at Q25 and MiXCR, keeping in-frame beta chains. Each entry merges the rows of one CDR3 protein and shows their most common DNA and genes. The V and J calls here are based on TCRdb, not the publication. In this sample the table shows about 900,000 distinct CDR3 sequences, more than 9% of which occur a single time. The top ten clones comprise roughly 1.6% of the sample.

The data derive from a study of identical twins (TCRdb year 2016). Regarding the research as a whole: To test whether fetal clonotypes persist, the study used deep sequencing on TCR alpha and beta repertoires from monozygotic twins, unrelated adults of various ages, and cord blood. To rule out contamination, the twin experiments were replicated at different times with different library preparation protocols. Paper-wide results and their limitations: Invariant T cells such as MAIT and iNKT could partly confound zero-insertion analyses, although diverse VJ usage argued against such confounding for most clonotypes. Fewer insertions were carried by abundant cord blood beta clonotypes, a similar but weaker trend appeared in young adult naive repertoires, and no such trend appeared in memory repertoires. Conclusions relied on cross-sectional statistical analysis, since the same donors could not be followed over many years. In beta out-of-frame sequences, excess twin sharing was weaker, because having fewer shared sequences lowered the signal-to-noise ratio. Compared with coincidental sharing between unrelated individuals, an excess of low generation-probability sequences was observed among out-of-frame TCR alpha sequences shared between twins. In monozygotic twins, recombination models systematically underestimated out-of-frame TCR alpha sharing, but the models matched the sharing seen between unrelated individuals.

All donors were healthy Caucasians. The twin cohort comprised three pairs of female monozygotic twins, all aged about 18 to 29 years. RNA for TCR libraries was isolated from peripheral blood mononuclear cells. V loses 3 bases of germline sequence and J loses 6 bases, and the interval between the two ends is 11 bases. The germline V gene specifies SQVTM as CDR1 and ANQGSEA as CDR2. From its cysteine to its phenylalanine, the CDR3 spans 13 amino acids. Only the CDR3 part of the read is kept: 39 bases, read in frame from the first base. These data were also filed under a second study, of yellow fever vaccine responses in identical twins. In that second paper, the authors write: According to the authors, in identical twins the way T cells responded to vaccination appeared partly convergent and partly personalized. In identical twins, the study followed T cell clones that responded to the vaccine with precision.

Specimen: PBMCs. The source of this sequence is a woman aged 18-30 years in good health. The chain couples TRBV29-1 to TRBJ2-2; the best D guess is TRBD2, with 5 bases matching. The base sequence is TGCAGCGTTGAGTCTAGCAATCCCGGGGAGCTGTTTTTT. It specifies CSVESSNPGELFF.